Listed below are T cell receptor beta chains from one sample, sequenced in a study of molecular identifiers for immune sequencing clone quantification. From the PCR reads, TCRdb called clonotypes with MiXCR, one entry per CDR3 protein. The sample lists about half a million distinct CDR3 sequences; around 23% were seen once. Material: naive CD8+ T cells from blood, with Jurkat cell RNA spiked in. The source is a human donor in good health. Some libraries in this study had Jurkat cell RNA spiked in. CDR3s include the opening cysteine and the closing phenylalanine or tryptophan. The D gene is left open where the match is weak. A row's size may be missing; if present it is once, few, many or a size class.

d_call: -
clone_size: many
j_call: TRBJ1-6
v_call: TRBV4-3
cdr3_aa: CASSPVSGGASPLHF
cdr3_nt: TGCGCCAGCAGCCCTGTGTCCGGGGGCGCTTCACCCCTCCACTTT

d_call: -
clone_size: -
j_call: TRBJ1-2
v_call: TRBV20-1
cdr3_aa: CSARPGQGQANYGYTF
cdr3_nt: TGCAGTGCTAGACCGGGCCAGGGGCAAGCTAACTATGGCTACACCTTC

d_call: -
clone_size: few
j_call: TRBJ1-1
v_call: TRBV7-8
cdr3_aa: CASSLGVGDEAFF
cdr3_nt: TGTGCCAGCAGCTTAGGGGTAGGGGATGAAGCTTTCTTT

d_call: TRBD1
clone_size: -
j_call: TRBJ2-7
v_call: TRBV15
cdr3_aa: CATSSSGQGAYEQYF
cdr3_nt: TGTGCCACCAGCTCCTCCGGACAGGGGGCCTACGAGCAGTACTTC

d_call: -
clone_size: many
j_call: TRBJ2-3
v_call: TRBV5-4
cdr3_aa: CASSFKGGAEDTQYF
cdr3_nt: TGTGCCAGCAGCTTCAAGGGGGGGGCCGAGGATACGCAGTATTTT

d_call: -
clone_size: -
j_call: TRBJ1-3
v_call: TRBV21-1
cdr3_aa: CASSRGDPPEFLLGNTIYF
cdr3_nt: TGTGCCAGCAGTCGAGGGGATCCACCGGAGTTTCTACTCGGAAACACCATATATTTT

d_call: -
clone_size: -
j_call: TRBJ2-7
v_call: TRBV29-1
cdr3_aa: CSVRGGPSSAPSF
cdr3_nt: TGCAGCGTTCGAGGGGGGCCTTCCTCCGCGCCGTCCTTC

d_call: -
clone_size: -
j_call: TRBJ1-2
v_call: TRBV12-3/TRBV12-4
cdr3_aa: CASSFSGARLNYGYTF
cdr3_nt: TGTGCCAGCAGTTTTTCAGGGGCCCGCCTAAACTATGGCTACACCTTC

d_call: -
clone_size: many
j_call: TRBJ2-6
v_call: TRBV27
cdr3_aa: CATQTFSGANVLTF
cdr3_nt: TGTGCCACCCAGACTTTCTCTGGGGCCAACGTCCTGACTTTC

d_call: TRBD2
clone_size: few
j_call: TRBJ2-6
v_call: TRBV4-3
cdr3_aa: CASSQDESGGALSGANVLTF
cdr3_nt: TGCGCCAGCAGCCAAGATGAAAGCGGGGGGGCGCTCTCTGGGGCCAACGTCCTGACTTTC